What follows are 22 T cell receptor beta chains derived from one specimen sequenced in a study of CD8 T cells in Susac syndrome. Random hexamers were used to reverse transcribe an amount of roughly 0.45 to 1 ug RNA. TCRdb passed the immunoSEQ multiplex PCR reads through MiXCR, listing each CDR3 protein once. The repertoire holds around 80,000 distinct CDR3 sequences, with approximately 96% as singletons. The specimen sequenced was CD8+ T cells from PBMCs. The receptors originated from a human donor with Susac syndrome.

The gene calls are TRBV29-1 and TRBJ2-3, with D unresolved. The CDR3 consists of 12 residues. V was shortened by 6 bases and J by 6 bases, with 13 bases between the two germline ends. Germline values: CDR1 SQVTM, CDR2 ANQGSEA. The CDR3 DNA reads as TGCAGCGTCCCGGACCAGAGGGATACGCAGTATTTT. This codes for CSVPDQRDTQYF.

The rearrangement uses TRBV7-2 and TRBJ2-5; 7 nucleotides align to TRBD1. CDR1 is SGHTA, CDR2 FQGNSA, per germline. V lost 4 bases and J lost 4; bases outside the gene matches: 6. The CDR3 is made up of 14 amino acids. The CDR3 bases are TGTGCCAGCAGCTCGGACAGGCCAGGAGAGACCCAGTACTTC. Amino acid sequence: CASSSDRPGETQYF.

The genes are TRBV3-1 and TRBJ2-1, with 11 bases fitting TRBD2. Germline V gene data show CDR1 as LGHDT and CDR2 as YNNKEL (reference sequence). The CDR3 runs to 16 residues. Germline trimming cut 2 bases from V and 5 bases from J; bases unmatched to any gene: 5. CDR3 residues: CASSQSLAGGNNEQFF. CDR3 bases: TGTGCCAGCAGCCAATCCCTAGCGGGGGGAAACAATGAGCAGTTCTTC.

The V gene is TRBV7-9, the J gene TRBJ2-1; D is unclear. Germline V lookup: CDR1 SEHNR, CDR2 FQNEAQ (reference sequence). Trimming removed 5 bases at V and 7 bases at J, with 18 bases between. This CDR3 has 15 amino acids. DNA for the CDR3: TGTGCCAGCAGCCCGAGGAGTGGGTTTGGGAATGAGCAGTTCTTC. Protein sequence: CASSPRSGFGNEQFF.

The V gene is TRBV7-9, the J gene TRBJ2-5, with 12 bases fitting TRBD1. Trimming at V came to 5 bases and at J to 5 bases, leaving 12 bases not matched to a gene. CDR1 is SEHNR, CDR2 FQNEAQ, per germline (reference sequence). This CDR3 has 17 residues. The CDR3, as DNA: TGTGCCAGCAGCCCTGAGGCGGGACAGGGGGCCGAGGAGACCCAGTACTTC. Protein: CASSPEAGQGAEETQYF.

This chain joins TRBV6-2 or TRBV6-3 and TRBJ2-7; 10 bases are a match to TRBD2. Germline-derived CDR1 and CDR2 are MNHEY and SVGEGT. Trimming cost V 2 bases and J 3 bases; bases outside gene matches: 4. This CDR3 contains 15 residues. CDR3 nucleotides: TGTGCCAGCAGTTACGCTAGCGGGGGCCTCTACGAGCAGTACGTC. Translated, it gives CASSYASGGLYEQYV.

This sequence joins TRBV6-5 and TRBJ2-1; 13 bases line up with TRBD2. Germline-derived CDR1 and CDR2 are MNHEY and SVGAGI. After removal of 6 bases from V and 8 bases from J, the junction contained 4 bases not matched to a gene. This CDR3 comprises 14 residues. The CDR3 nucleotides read TGTGCCAGCAGCCGGACTAGCGGGGGACATGAGCAGTTCTTC. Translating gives CASSRTSGGHEQFF.

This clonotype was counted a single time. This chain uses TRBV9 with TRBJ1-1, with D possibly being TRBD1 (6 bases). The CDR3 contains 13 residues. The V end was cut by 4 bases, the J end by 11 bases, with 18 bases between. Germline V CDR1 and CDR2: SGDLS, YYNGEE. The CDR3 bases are TGTGCCAGCAGCCTCAGTTGGGGGGGCGGGGCTTTCTTT. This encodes CASSLSWGGGAFF.

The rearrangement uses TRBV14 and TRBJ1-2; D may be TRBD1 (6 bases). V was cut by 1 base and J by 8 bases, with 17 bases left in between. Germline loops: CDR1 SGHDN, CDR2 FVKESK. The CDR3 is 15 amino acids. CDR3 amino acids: CASSQARGAFNGYTF. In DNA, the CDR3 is TGTGCCAGCAGCCAAGCGCGGGGGGCATTTAACGGCTACACCTTC.

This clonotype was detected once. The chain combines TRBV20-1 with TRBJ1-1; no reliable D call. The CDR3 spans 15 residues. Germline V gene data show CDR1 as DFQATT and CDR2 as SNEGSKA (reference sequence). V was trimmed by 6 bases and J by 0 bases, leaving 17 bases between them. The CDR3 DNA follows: TGCAGTGCCCCCCTTTTTGGCCTCTTGAACACTGAAGCTTTCTTT. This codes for CSAPLFGLLNTEAFF.

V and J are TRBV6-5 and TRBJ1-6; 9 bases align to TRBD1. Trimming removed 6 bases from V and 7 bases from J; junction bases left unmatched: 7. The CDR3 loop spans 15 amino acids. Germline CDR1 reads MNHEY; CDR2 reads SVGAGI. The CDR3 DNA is TGTGCCAGCAGCCCACAGGGGGCAGGGAATTCACCCCTCCACTTT. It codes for CASSPQGAGNSPLHF.

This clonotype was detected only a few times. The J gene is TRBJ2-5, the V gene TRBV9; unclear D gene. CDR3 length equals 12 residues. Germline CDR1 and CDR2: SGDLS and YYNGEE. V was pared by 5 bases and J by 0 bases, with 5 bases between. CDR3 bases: TGTGCCAGCAGTCCCAACCAAGAGACCCAGTACTTC. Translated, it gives CASSPNQETQYF.

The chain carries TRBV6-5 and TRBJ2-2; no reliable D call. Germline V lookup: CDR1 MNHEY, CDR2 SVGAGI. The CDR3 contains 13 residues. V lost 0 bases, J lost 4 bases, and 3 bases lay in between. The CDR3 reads CASSYSSTGELFF. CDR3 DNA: TGTGCCAGCAGTTACTCGTCCACCGGGGAGCTGTTTTTT.

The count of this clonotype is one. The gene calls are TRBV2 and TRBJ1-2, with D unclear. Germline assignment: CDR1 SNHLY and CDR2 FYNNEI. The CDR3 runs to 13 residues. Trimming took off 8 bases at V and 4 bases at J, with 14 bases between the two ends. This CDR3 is CASQRALSYGYTF. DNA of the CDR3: TGTGCCAGCCAGCGAGCCCTTAGCTATGGCTACACCTTC.

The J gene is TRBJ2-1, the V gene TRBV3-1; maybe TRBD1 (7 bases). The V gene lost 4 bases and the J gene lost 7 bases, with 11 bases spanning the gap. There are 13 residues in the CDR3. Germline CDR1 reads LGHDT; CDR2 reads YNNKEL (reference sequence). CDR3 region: CASSPGGRNEQFF. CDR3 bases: TGTGCCAGCAGCCCAGGGGGGCGGAATGAGCAGTTCTTC.

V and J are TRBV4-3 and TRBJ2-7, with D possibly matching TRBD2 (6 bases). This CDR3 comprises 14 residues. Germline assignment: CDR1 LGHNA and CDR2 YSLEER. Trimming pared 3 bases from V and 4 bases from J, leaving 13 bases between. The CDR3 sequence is CASSQSSGAYEQYF. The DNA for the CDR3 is TGCGCCAGCAGCCAGAGTAGCGGTGCTTACGAGCAGTACTTC.

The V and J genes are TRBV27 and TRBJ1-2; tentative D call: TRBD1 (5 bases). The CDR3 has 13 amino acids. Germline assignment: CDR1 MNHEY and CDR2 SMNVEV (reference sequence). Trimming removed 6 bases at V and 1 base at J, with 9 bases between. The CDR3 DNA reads TGTGCCAGCAGCGGACACCTTAACTATGGCTACACCTTC. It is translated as CASSGHLNYGYTF.

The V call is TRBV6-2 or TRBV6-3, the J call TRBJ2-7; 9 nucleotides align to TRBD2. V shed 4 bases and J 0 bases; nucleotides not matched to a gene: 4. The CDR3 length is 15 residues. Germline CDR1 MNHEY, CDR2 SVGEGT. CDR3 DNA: TGTGCCAGCAGTTTCCTGACTAGCGGCTCCTACGAGCAGTACTTC. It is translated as CASSFLTSGSYEQYF.

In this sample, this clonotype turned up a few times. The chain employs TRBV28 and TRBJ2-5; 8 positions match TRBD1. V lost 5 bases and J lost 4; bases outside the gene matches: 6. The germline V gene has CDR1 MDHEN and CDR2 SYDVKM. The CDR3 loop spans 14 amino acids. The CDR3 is CASSPGQGGETQYF. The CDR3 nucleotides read TGTGCCAGCAGTCCCGGACAGGGAGGAGAGACCCAGTACTTC.

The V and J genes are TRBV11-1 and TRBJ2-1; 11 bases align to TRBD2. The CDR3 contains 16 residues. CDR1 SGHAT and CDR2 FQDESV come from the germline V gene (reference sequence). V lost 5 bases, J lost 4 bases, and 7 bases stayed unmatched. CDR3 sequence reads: CASSPSSGRNYNEQFF. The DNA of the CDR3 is TGTGCCAGCAGCCCATCTAGCGGGAGGAATTACAATGAGCAGTTCTTC.

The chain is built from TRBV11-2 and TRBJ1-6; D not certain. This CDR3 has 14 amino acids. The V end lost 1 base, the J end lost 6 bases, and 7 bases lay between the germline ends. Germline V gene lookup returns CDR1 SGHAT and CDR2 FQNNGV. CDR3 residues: CASSLGDSNSPLHF. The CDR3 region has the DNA TGTGCCAGCAGCTTAGGGGATTCTAATTCACCCCTCCACTTT.

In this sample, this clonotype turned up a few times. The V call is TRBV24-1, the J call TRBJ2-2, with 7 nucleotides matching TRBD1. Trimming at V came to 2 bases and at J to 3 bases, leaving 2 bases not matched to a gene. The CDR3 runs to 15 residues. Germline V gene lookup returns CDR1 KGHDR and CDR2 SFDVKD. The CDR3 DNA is TGTGCCACCAGTGATTGGCAGGGGGACACCGGGGAGCTGTTTTTT. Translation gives CATSDWQGDTGELFF.